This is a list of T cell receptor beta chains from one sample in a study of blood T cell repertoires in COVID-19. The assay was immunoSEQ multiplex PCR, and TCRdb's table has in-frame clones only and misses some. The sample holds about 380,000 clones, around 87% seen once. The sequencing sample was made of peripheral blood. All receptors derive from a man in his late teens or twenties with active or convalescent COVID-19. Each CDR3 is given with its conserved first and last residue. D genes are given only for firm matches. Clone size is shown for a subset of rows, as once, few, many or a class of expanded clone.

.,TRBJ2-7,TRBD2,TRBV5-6,CASSYRSSGIYYEQYF,TGTGCCAGCAGCTACCGAAGTAGCGGGATCTACTACGAGCAGTACTTC
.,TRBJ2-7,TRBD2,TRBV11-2,CASSTRTSGSPYEQYF,TGTGCCAGCAGCACTCGGACTAGCGGGAGTCCCTACGAGCAGTACTTC
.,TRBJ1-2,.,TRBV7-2,CATQQDRNYGYTF,TGTGCCACCCAGCAGGACAGAAACTATGGCTACACCTTC
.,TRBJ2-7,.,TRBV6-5,CASSYVVSDSTYEQYF,TGTGCCAGCAGTTACGTAGTGTCGGACAGTACCTACGAGCAGTACTTC
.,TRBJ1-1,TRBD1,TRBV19,CASTNPGTGLRNTEAFF,TGTGCCAGTACCAATCCTGGGACAGGTCTAAGGAACACTGAAGCTTTCTTT
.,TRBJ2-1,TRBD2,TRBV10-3,CAISELAGAAYNEQFF,TGTGCCATCAGTGAGTTGGCGGGAGCGGCCTACAATGAGCAGTTCTTC
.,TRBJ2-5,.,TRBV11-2,CASSLGLHQETQYF,TGTGCCAGCAGCTTAGGTCTCCACCAAGAGACCCAGTACTTC
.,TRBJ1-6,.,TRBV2,CASWKGVLRSPLHF,TGTGCCAGCTGGAAAGGGGTCCTGCGGTCACCCCTCCACTTT
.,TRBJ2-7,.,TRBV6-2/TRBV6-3,CASSYRGSTYEQYF,TGTGCCAGCAGTTACCGGGGGAGTACCTACGAGCAGTACTTC
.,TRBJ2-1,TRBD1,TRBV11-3,CASSRDRGPPVDEQFF,TGTGCCAGCAGCCGAGACAGGGGGCCCCCTGTGGATGAGCAGTTCTTC
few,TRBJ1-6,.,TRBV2,CASRPGFENSPLHF,TGTGCCAGCAGACCCGGGTTTGAGAATTCACCCCTCCACTTT
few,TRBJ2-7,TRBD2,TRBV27,CASSPSGIYEQYF,TGTGCCAGCAGTCCTAGCGGGATCTACGAGCAGTACTTC
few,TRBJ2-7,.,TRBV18,CASSPSQGTYEQYF,TGTGCCAGCTCACCTTCTCAGGGAACCTACGAGCAGTACTTC
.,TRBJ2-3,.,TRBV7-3,CASSSLARVTDTQYF,TGTGCCAGCAGCTCCCTAGCGAGGGTCACAGATACGCAGTATTTT
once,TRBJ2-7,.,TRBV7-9,CASSLVNYEQYF,TGTGCCAGCAGCTTAGTCAACTACGAGCAGTACTTC
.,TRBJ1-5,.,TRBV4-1,CASSPMVAGSEINQPQHF,TGCGCCAGCAGCCCCATGGTCGCAGGGTCAGAAATCAATCAGCCCCAGCATTTT
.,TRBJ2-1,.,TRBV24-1,CATSDLRGNEQFF,TGTGCCACCAGTGATTTGAGGGGCAATGAGCAGTTCTTC
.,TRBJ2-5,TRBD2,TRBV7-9,CASSARLAESQETQYF,TGTGCCAGCAGCGCACGACTAGCGGAAAGCCAAGAGACCCAGTACTTC
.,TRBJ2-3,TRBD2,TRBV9,CASSDPLGLAVTDTQYF,TGTGCCAGCAGCGACCCTCTGGGACTAGCGGTCACAGATACGCAGTATTTT
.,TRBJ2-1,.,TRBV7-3,CASSLATGEGGEQFF,TGTGCCAGCAGCTTAGCGACAGGGGAGGGTGGTGAGCAGTTCTTC
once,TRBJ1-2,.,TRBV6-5,CASGRVTDYGYTF,TGTGCCAGCGGCAGGGTAACGGACTATGGCTACACCTTC
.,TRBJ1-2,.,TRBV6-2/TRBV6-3,CASSDAQNHYGYTF,TGTGCCAGCAGTGACGCACAGAACCACTATGGCTACACCTTC
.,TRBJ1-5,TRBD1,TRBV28,CASSGGTGDQPQHF,TGTGCCAGCAGTGGAGGGACAGGTGATCAGCCCCAGCATTTT
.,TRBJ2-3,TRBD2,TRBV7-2,CASAGGPADTQYF,TGTGCCAGCGCGGGAGGGCCCGCAGATACGCAGTATTTT
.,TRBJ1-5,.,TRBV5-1,CASSLDAGDQPQHF,TGCGCCAGCAGCTTGGACGCGGGGGATCAGCCCCAGCATTTT
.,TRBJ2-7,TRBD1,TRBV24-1,CATGTELSYEQYF,TGTGCCACCGGGACAGAACTCTCCTACGAGCAGTACTTC
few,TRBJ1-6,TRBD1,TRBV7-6,CASSFRTGDSPLHF,TGTGCCAGCAGCTTCCGGACAGGGGATTCACCCCTCCACTTT
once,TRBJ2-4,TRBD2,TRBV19,CASSGPSGREAKNIQYF,TGTGCCAGTAGTGGCCCTAGCGGGAGGGAAGCCAAAAACATTCAGTACTTC
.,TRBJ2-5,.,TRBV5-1,CASSLGQQETQYF,TGCGCCAGCAGCTTGGGACAGCAAGAGACCCAGTACTTC
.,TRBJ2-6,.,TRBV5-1,CASSATPGQGGSVSARSGANVLTF,TGCGCCAGCAGCGCGACTCCGGGCCAGGGGGGCTCAGTTTCTGCTCGCTCTGGGGCCAACGTGCTGACTTTC
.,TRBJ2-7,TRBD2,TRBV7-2,CASTTSGRFYEQYF,TGTGCCAGCACTACTAGCGGGCGATTCTACGAGCAGTACTTC
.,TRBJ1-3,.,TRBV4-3,CASSQDSSGNTIYF,TGCGCCAGCAGCCAAGATAGCTCTGGAAACACCATATATTTT
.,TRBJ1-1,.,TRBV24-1,CATSETKNTEAFF,TGTGCCACCAGCGAAACAAAAAACACTGAAGCTTTCTTT
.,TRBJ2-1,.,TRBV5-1,CASSLRRVRVGRDEQFF,TGCGCCAGCAGCTTGCGTCGGGTGAGGGTCGGGCGTGATGAGCAGTTCTTC
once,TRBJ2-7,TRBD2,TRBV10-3,CAISETSGESYEQYF,TGTGCCATCAGTGAGACTAGCGGGGAGTCCTACGAGCAGTACTTC
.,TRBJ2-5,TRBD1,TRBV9,CASSARTGITETQYF,TGTGCCAGCAGCGCACGGACAGGGATAACGGAGACCCAGTACTTC
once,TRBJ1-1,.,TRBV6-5,CASSYVGALASEAFF,TGTGCCAGCAGTTACGTTGGGGCGCTCGCGTCGGAAGCTTTCTTT
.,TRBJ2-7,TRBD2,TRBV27,CASSGLAGVEYEQYF,TGTGCCAGCAGCGGACTAGCGGGAGTGGAATACGAGCAGTACTTC
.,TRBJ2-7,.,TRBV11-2,CASSWTGLKDYEQYF,TGTGCCAGCAGTTGGACGGGACTCAAAGACTACGAGCAGTACTTC
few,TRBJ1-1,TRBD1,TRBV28,CASSTRRGLGTEAFF,TGTGCCAGCAGTACGCGTAGGGGGCTCGGCACTGAAGCTTTCTTT
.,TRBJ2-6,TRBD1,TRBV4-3,CASSQERTGKTLSGANVLTF,TGCGCCAGCAGCCAAGAGAGGACAGGTAAAACACTCTCTGGGGCCAACGTCCTGACTTTC
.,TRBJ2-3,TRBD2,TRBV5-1,CASSFNGRQTDTQYF,TGCGCCAGCAGCTTTAACGGGAGGCAGACAGATACGCAGTATTTT
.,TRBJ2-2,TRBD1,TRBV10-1,CASSVTGVTGELFF,TGCGCCAGCAGTGTGACAGGGGTAACCGGGGAGCTGTTTTTT
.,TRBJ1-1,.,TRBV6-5,CASSYSEGLRDTEAFF,TGTGCCAGCAGTTACTCGGAGGGCCTCAGAGACACTGAAGCTTTCTTT
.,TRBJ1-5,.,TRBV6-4,CASVRLGALGNQPQHF,TGTGCCAGCGTGAGGCTGGGGGCCTTAGGCAATCAGCCCCAGCATTTT
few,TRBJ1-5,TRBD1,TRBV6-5,CASSFRRGLGDQPQHF,TGTGCCAGCAGTTTTAGAAGGGGGCTTGGGGATCAGCCCCAGCATTTT
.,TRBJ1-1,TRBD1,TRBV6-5,CASSLTGFGTEAFF,TGTGCCAGCAGCCTGACAGGGTTTGGCACTGAAGCTTTCTTT
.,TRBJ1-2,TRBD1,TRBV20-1,CSASPRTGGEYGYTF,TGCAGTGCTAGTCCCCGGACAGGGGGCGAATATGGCTACACCTTC
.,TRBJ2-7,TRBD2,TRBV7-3,CASSFRLGGRGQYF,TGTGCCAGCAGCTTTCGGCTTGGCGGGAGGGGTCAGTACTTC
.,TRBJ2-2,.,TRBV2,CASRNRFNTGELFF,TGTGCCAGCAGAAATCGGTTCAACACCGGGGAGCTGTTTTTT
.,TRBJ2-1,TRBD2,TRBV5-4,CASSMTSGASSYNEQFF,TGTGCCAGCAGTATGACTAGCGGGGCCAGCTCCTACAATGAGCAGTTCTTC
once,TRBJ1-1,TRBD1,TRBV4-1,CASSQGQGGRLTTEAFF,TGCGCCAGCAGCCAAGGGCAGGGGGGACGATTGACCACTGAAGCTTTCTTT
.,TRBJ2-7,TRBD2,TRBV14,CASSHLGTKSYEQYF,TGTGCCAGCAGCCACCTCGGGACTAAGAGCTACGAGCAGTACTTC
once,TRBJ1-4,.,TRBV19,CASSIGRGIANEKLFF,TGTGCCAGTAGTATCGGAAGGGGGATAGCTAATGAAAAACTGTTTTTT
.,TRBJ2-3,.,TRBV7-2,CASSLYMVTDTQYF,TGTGCCAGCAGCTTATACATGGTCACAGATACGCAGTATTTT